These T cell receptor beta chains were read from a single sample in a study of beta chain features in type 1 diabetes. Here immunoSEQ multiplex PCR was the method, and the copy in TCRdb shows in-frame clones only, minus some. This sample carries more than 250,000 clones, 24% of them seen once, and the ten largest clones take around 0.011%. Sequenced input: naive CD4+ T cells from blood. All receptors come from a woman under 40 with type 1 diabetes. CDR3s include the opening cysteine and the closing phenylalanine or tryptophan. Each record gives: J gene, V gene, clone size, D gene, CDR3 protein, CDR3 DNA. A D gene is named only where the DNA matches it firmly. Size values are once, few and many counts, or a class for expanded clones, and some rows have none.

>TRBJ2-1|TRBV5-1|-|-
CASRGMDTYNEQFF
TGCGCCAGCAGAGGGATGGACACCTACAATGAGCAGTTCTTC
>TRBJ2-1|TRBV29-1|few|-
CSVPGGGGSSYNEQFF
TGCAGCGTTCCAGGAGGAGGAGGGAGCTCCTACAATGAGCAGTTCTTC
>TRBJ2-7|TRBV28|-|-
CASSSQGLYEQYF
TGTGCCAGCAGTTCCCAGGGACTCTACGAGCAGTACTTC
>TRBJ1-2|TRBV20-1|-|-
CSARDGRGYTF
TGCAGTGCTAGAGATGGGAGAGGCTACACCTTC
>TRBJ1-2|TRBV5-4|once|-
CASSLEPGLNYGYTF
TGTGCCAGCAGCTTGGAGCCAGGCCTTAACTATGGCTACACCTTC
>TRBJ2-1|TRBV6-5|-|TRBD1
CASSYRGQGFNEQFF
TGTGCCAGCAGTTACAGGGGACAGGGATTTAATGAGCAGTTCTTC
>TRBJ2-2|TRBV19|-|TRBD2
CASLKRESTGELFF
TGTGCCAGCCTAAAGCGGGAGAGCACCGGGGAGCTGTTTTTT
>TRBJ2-3|TRBV2|-|TRBD2
CASTQGLAGGGGDTQYF
TGTGCCAGCACCCAGGGTCTAGCGGGAGGAGGAGGAGATACGCAGTATTTT
>TRBJ2-7|TRBV30|-|TRBD1
CASSRTGYEQYF
TGTGCCTCTTCTCGGACAGGCTACGAGCAGTACTTC
>TRBJ2-1|TRBV29-1|-|TRBD1
CSVDPRQGNEQFF
TGCAGCGTTGATCCCCGACAGGGGAATGAGCAGTTCTTC
>TRBJ2-1|TRBV27|few|TRBD2
CASSLERESEQFF
TGTGCCAGCAGTTTGGAGCGGGAGTCTGAGCAGTTCTTC
>TRBJ2-7|TRBV20-1|once|-
CSAIATYEQYF
TGCAGTGCTATAGCGACCTACGAGCAGTACTTC
>TRBJ2-5|TRBV2|-|-
CASSVVLTQETQYF
TGTGCCAGCAGTGTGGTACTGACTCAAGAGACCCAGTACTTC
>TRBJ2-3|TRBV7-3|-|TRBD2
CASSRSGRLTDTQYF
TGTGCCAGCAGCAGGAGCGGGAGACTCACAGATACGCAGTATTTT
>TRBJ2-5|TRBV5-6|-|TRBD2
CASTLAGGSETQYF
TGTGCCAGCACCCTAGCGGGAGGTTCGGAGACCCAGTACTTC
>TRBJ2-5|TRBV30|few|-
CAWSVVLQETQYF
TGTGCCTGGAGTGTCGTCCTACAAGAGACCCAGTACTTC
>TRBJ1-1|TRBV9|-|-
CASSADQGTEAFF
TGTGCCAGCAGCGCAGATCAGGGGACTGAAGCTTTCTTT
>TRBJ2-7|TRBV11-2|few|TRBD2
CASSSLAGLGEQYF
TGTGCCAGCAGCTCGTTAGCGGGATTAGGCGAGCAGTACTTC
>TRBJ1-1|TRBV5-1|few|TRBD1
CASTPNQGGTEAFF
TGCGCCAGCACCCCGAACCAGGGGGGCACTGAAGCTTTCTTT
>TRBJ2-7|TRBV11-2|-|TRBD2
CASSSDGTSGTYEQYF
TGTGCCAGCAGCTCGGACGGGACTAGCGGCACGTACGAGCAGTACTTC
>TRBJ1-2|TRBV29-1|-|-
CSTTLGGLNEYGYTF
TGCAGCACCACCCTCGGGGGGCTAAATGAGTATGGCTACACCTTC
>TRBJ1-4|TRBV7-9|few|-
CASSPGEKLFF
TGTGCCAGCAGTCCAGGAGAAAAACTGTTTTTT
>TRBJ1-2|TRBV9|-|-
CASRGSDRSGGYTF
TGTGCCAGCAGGGGATCTGACAGGTCTGGTGGCTACACCTTC
>TRBJ2-1|TRBV27|-|-
CASSLRLATSNEQFF
TGTGCCAGCAGTTTAAGGCTAGCGACTTCCAATGAGCAGTTCTTC
>TRBJ1-4|TRBV11-2|-|TRBD1
CASSPDRGREKLFF
TGTGCCAGCAGCCCAGACAGGGGAAGAGAAAAACTGTTTTTT
>TRBJ2-1|TRBV30|few|-
CAWSVIFFSYNEQFF
TGTGCCTGGAGTGTAATTTTCTTCTCCTACAATGAGCAGTTCTTC
>TRBJ2-3|TRBV11-3|few|-
CASSLDPSGDTQYF
TGTGCCAGCAGCCTAGACCCTTCGGGGGATACGCAGTATTTT
>TRBJ1-5|TRBV6-6|-|-
CASSYSGPNQPQHF
TGTGCCAGCAGTTACTCTGGGCCCAATCAGCCCCAGCATTTT
>TRBJ2-7|TRBV4-1|-|-
CASSQGGQSPTYEQYF
TGCGCCAGCAGCCAGGGTGGACAATCCCCAACCTACGAGCAGTACTTC
>TRBJ2-2|TRBV7-9|-|-
CASSSTENTGELFF
TGTGCCAGCAGCTCGACAGAGAACACCGGGGAGCTGTTTTTT
>TRBJ2-5|TRBV7-8|few|TRBD1
CASSTGQQETQYF
TGTGCCAGCAGCACGGGACAGCAAGAGACCCAGTACTTC
>TRBJ2-1|TRBV19|-|TRBD2
CASSIAGTSGTLEQFF
TGTGCCAGTAGTATAGCCGGCACTAGCGGGACGCTTGAGCAGTTCTTC
>TRBJ2-1|TRBV11-2|few|TRBD2
CASSLVLAGSNEQFF
TGTGCCAGCAGCTTAGTCCTAGCGGGAAGCAATGAGCAGTTCTTC
>TRBJ1-1|TRBV7-9|few|-
CASSFSDPGNTEAFF
TGTGCCAGCAGTTTTTCCGACCCAGGGAACACTGAAGCTTTCTTT
>TRBJ1-1|TRBV5-4|few|-
CASSLAGRISEAFF
TGTGCCAGCAGCTTGGCCGGCAGGATTAGTGAAGCTTTCTTT
>TRBJ2-7|TRBV5-4|few|TRBD2
CASSIGLAGAVTYEQYF
TGTGCCAGCAGCATTGGACTAGCGGGAGCAGTAACCTACGAGCAGTACTTC
>TRBJ2-1|TRBV2|few|-
CARSGGGEQFF
TGTGCCAGATCGGGGGGCGGTGAGCAGTTCTTC
>TRBJ2-7|TRBV7-9|-|TRBD2
CASSFPGTRNEQYF
TGTGCCAGCAGCTTCCCCGGGACTAGAAACGAGCAGTACTTC
>TRBJ1-1|TRBV29-1|few|-
CSVEGTGRTEAFF
TGCAGCGTTGAAGGTACAGGGCGGACTGAAGCTTTCTTT
>TRBJ2-1|TRBV10-3|-|TRBD2
CAISDLAGLYNEQFF
TGTGCCATCAGTGATTTAGCGGGATTGTACAATGAGCAGTTCTTC
>TRBJ2-3|TRBV5-1|-|TRBD2
CASSPLAGVVSDTQYF
TGCGCCAGCAGCCCTCTAGCGGGAGTTGTCTCAGATACGCAGTATTTT
>TRBJ2-7|TRBV29-1|few|-
CSFQGCEQYF
TGCAGCTTCCAGGGCTGCGAGCAGTACTTC
>TRBJ2-6|TRBV4-2|few|TRBD2
CASSQEGRAGANVLTF
TGTGCCAGCAGCCAAGAGGGGAGGGCTGGGGCCAACGTCCTGACTTTC
>TRBJ2-1|TRBV11-3|-|TRBD2
CASSLAGGYNEQFF
TGTGCCAGCAGCTTAGCGGGAGGGTACAATGAGCAGTTCTTC
>TRBJ2-7|TRBV11-2|-|TRBD2
CASSLTLGLAEPYEQYF
TGTGCCAGCAGCTTAACCCTAGGACTAGCGGAACCTTACGAGCAGTACTTC
>TRBJ2-5|TRBV4-1|few|-
CASSPGIRETQYF
TGCGCCAGCAGTCCGGGGATAAGAGAGACCCAGTACTTC
>TRBJ1-2|TRBV5-1|-|TRBD1
CASSLSPGTGLWDGYGYTF
TGCGCCAGCAGCCTAAGCCCCGGGACAGGGCTCTGGGATGGCTATGGCTACACCTTC
>TRBJ1-2|TRBV30|-|-
CAWSKGDFYGYTF
TGTGCCTGGAGTAAGGGAGATTTCTATGGCTACACCTTC
>TRBJ1-5|TRBV28|-|TRBD1
CASSPGTGHQPQHF
TGTGCCAGCAGTCCGGGGACAGGGCACCAGCCCCAGCATTTT
>TRBJ1-1|TRBV7-9|-|TRBD1
CASSSNGDRTEAFF
TGTGCCAGCAGCTCGAACGGGGACAGAACTGAAGCTTTCTTT
>TRBJ1-4|TRBV7-9|-|TRBD1
CASSRGQAKAF
TGTGCCAGCAGCCGAGGACAGGCTAAAGCTTTT
>TRBJ2-7|TRBV15|few|-
CATSRDLDSSYEQYF
TGTGCCACCAGCAGAGATCTTGACAGTTCCTACGAGCAGTACTTC
>TRBJ2-7|TRBV5-1|-|TRBD2
CASSLPLVAGDDEQYF
TGCGCCAGCAGCTTGCCGTTAGTAGCGGGAGACGACGAGCAGTACTTC
>TRBJ1-2|TRBV29-1|few|-
CSVEHQGRRGYTF
TGCAGCGTTGAACACCAGGGAAGGCGAGGCTACACCTTC
>TRBJ1-5|TRBV30|few|-
CAWSRGQGGQPQHF
TGTGCCTGGAGTAGGGGCCAGGGTGGCCAGCCCCAGCATTTT
>TRBJ2-7|TRBV5-1|-|-
CASSIALVDSSYEQYF
TGCGCCAGCAGCATCGCACTAGTGGATAGCTCCTACGAGCAGTACTTC
>TRBJ2-1|TRBV7-9|few|TRBD2
CASSLRLAGFNEQFF
TGTGCCAGCAGCTTGCGACTAGCGGGATTCAATGAGCAGTTCTTC
>TRBJ2-3|TRBV7-9|few|TRBD2
CASSLGLAGETDTQYF
TGTGCCAGCAGCTTAGGGCTAGCGGGAGAAACAGATACGCAGTATTTT
>TRBJ1-1|TRBV6-5|-|-
CASSRSEVNTEAFF
TGTGCCAGCAGCCGGAGCGAGGTGAACACTGAAGCTTTCTTT
>TRBJ2-7|TRBV29-1|-|-
CSVRDTDHEQYF
TGCAGCGTTCGGGACACGGACCACGAGCAGTACTTC